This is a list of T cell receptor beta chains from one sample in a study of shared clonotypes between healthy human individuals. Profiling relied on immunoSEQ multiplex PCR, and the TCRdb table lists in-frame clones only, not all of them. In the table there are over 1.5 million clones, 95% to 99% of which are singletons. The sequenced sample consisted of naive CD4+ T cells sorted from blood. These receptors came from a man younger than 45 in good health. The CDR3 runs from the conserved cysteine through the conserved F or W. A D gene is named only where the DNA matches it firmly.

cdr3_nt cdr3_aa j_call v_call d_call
TGTGCCAGCAGCCGACAAACTCCACGGGGCGGTAGCTCCTACAATGAGCAGTTCTTC CASSRQTPRGGSSYNEQFF TRBJ2-1 TRBV13 .
TGTGCCAGCAGTTACTCCGACGAGCAGTACTTC CASSYSDEQYF TRBJ2-7 TRBV6-5 .
TGTGCCAGCAGCCAAGAAATAGGACAACTTAAGGCCTACAATGAGCAGTTCTTC CASSQEIGQLKAYNEQFF TRBJ2-1 TRBV14 .
TGTGCCAGCAGCTTAAGAGTATCGGTGGGAGTTGGGGCAGATACGCAGTATTTT CASSLRVSVGVGADTQYF TRBJ2-3 TRBV7-2 .
TGCGCCAGCAGCTTGGAGGCGGGAGCTGCCCTAGCCAAAAACATTCAGTACTTC CASSLEAGAALAKNIQYF TRBJ2-4 TRBV5-1 TRBD2
TGTGCCAGCAGTCTCGGGACAGGGGTTTATGGCTACACCTTC CASSLGTGVYGYTF TRBJ1-2 TRBV27 TRBD1
TGTGCCATCAGGAACCCACAGGGGGCGGGTGGGGCCAACGTCCTGACTTTC CAIRNPQGAGGANVLTF TRBJ2-6 TRBV10-3 TRBD1
TGCGCCAGCAGCTTGGAGGGAAATGGAGTCGGCGAGCAGTACTTC CASSLEGNGVGEQYF TRBJ2-7 TRBV5-1 .
TGCGCCAGCAGTCCTAGCGCGAGCTCCTACGAGCAGTACTTC CASSPSASSYEQYF TRBJ2-7 TRBV5-1 .
TGCGCCAGCAGCTTGGCCGGCAGGGGAAACACCATATATTTT CASSLAGRGNTIYF TRBJ1-3 TRBV5-1 .
TGCAGCGTTGAAGAGGCACTAGCGGGAGTGAATGAGCAGTTCTTC CSVEEALAGVNEQFF TRBJ2-1 TRBV29-1 TRBD2
TGTGCCAGCAGTTTAGGCGGGATTTATAGCAATCAGCCCCAGCATTTT CASSLGGIYSNQPQHF TRBJ1-5 TRBV27 .
TGTGCCAGCAGCTCCCAACAGGACAGGGGGAGGTATGGCTACACCTTC CASSSQQDRGRYGYTF TRBJ1-2 TRBV7-9 TRBD1
TGCAGCGTTGACGTCACGAACACTGAAGCTTTCTTT CSVDVTNTEAFF TRBJ1-1 TRBV29-1 .
TGTGCCAGCAGGGAGAGCAGGGGTTATGGCTACACCTTC CASRESRGYGYTF TRBJ1-2 TRBV6-1 .
TGTGCCAGCAGCTTGGGGGACAGGGGGAAGACCCAGTACTTC CASSLGDRGKTQYF TRBJ2-5 TRBV7-6 TRBD1
TGTGCCAGCACCCCCCTCAGCGGGGTATCCTACGAGCAGTACTTC CASTPLSGVSYEQYF TRBJ2-7 TRBV6-1 TRBD2